This T cell receptor beta chain was retrieved from a study of OX40 agonist ivuxolimab in advanced cancers. Broadly, across the study: Ivuxolimab was an agonistic, fully human IgG2 monoclonal antibody directed against OX40 (CD134), a costimulatory receptor. Intravenous ivuxolimab was administered to patients every 2 weeks at six dose levels: 0.01, 0.1, 0.3, 1.5, 3 and 10 mg/kg. Of the approximately 50 patients in dose escalation, 19 had hepatocellular carcinoma, some 15 had melanoma, 9 had renal cell carcinoma and 9 had head and neck cancer. In the dose-escalation cohort, 82.7% of patients were male, and the mean age was approximately 60 years, with a range of roughly 20 to 79. Patients were allowed to have had prior anti-PD-1, anti-PD-L1 or anti-CTLA-4 therapy, and around two fifths of the dose-escalation patients had been treated with checkpoint inhibitors. Partial responses occurred in three dose-escalation patients: two with cutaneous melanoma and one with hepatocellular carcinoma. Peripheral TCRbeta sequencing was intended to test whether TCR sequence diversity was altered and clonal T-cell expansion was caused by ivuxolimab. The paper reports the monotherapy dose-escalation portion (N = 52 patients) of the phase I ivuxolimab trial. General conclusions and limits of the study: The antigen specificity of the clonally expanded peripheral T cells was not determined. In partial responders in the 0.1-3.0 mg/kg groups, normalized peripheral clonal expansion was found to be among the lowest, especially among CD8+ T cells. At doses of 0.1 to 3.0 mg/kg, clonal expansion of both CD4+ and CD8+ T cells in blood was seen between baseline and week 6. After ivuxolimab, more expanded clones were found on average in CD8+ T cells than in CD4+ T cells. Low levels of normalized T-cell clonal expansion were also seen in some patients who did not respond.

Genomic DNA was isolated from the sorted cells so that the TCRbeta CDR3 region could be sequenced. TCRbeta CDR3 regions were sequenced using the immunoSEQ Assay. TCRdb obtained this table from immuneACCESS and retained in-frame rearrangements with V and J assigned. These tables miss some clones; where compared with another copy, unresolved V genes account for less than half of the shortfall, and the remainder is unexplained. Present in this sample are some 80,000 clones, around 83% of which were seen just once. Jointly, the top ten make up roughly 2.5% of the sample. Patients with a history of autoimmune disease or receiving systemic immunosuppression were excluded from the trial. In every dose cohort, peripheral blood was drawn for TCR sequencing at baseline, cycle 4 day 1, and cycle 7 day 1. Samples were obtained from an open-label, multicenter, first-in-human phase I dose-escalation trial of ivuxolimab. Adults with locally advanced or metastatic head and neck squamous cell, hepatocellular, melanoma or renal cell carcinoma were enrolled in the trial. CD4+ and CD8+ T cells were sorted separately from peripheral blood before TCR sequencing.

The junction carries 11 bases between V and J, which are trimmed by 11 bases and 3 bases respectively. CDR1 and CDR2, looked up from the germline V gene, are MNHNS and SASEGT. From its cysteine to its phenylalanine, the CDR3 spans 11 amino acids. Left in the record is the CDR3 DNA by itself, 33 bases read in frame from the first base. Concerning this clone itself: The antigen it binds to is not known. Base qualities are not recorded, but no much larger clone differs from it by a single base.

The specimen was CD4+ or CD8+ T cells sorted from blood, collected in a trial of the OX40 agonist ivuxolimab. The receptor comes from an adult with an advanced solid tumor such as melanoma, head and neck, liver or kidney cancer. The rearrangement combines TRBV6-1 with TRBJ2-7, with the D gene too uncertain to name. The CDR3 here reads CAGSTGYEQYF. The DNA is as follows: TGTGCCGGCTCGACGGGCTACGAGCAGTACTTC.